This TCR beta chain was sequenced during a study of graft-versus-host responses after intestinal transplantation. Germline values: CDR1 MDHEN, CDR2 SYDVKM. The CDR3 loop spans 16 amino acids. The V end lost 2 bases, the J end lost 0 bases, and 11 bases lay between the germline ends. On this clone itself: The antigen remains unidentified.

Assay: immunoSEQ multiplex PCR; the TCRdb copy retains only in-frame clones and omits some. The sample gives 120,000 or so clones, approximately 92% of which show up once; roughly 0.5% is in the top ten. The chain combines TRBV28 with TRBJ1-3; D is unclear. Sequences were derived from unstimulated CD8+ T cells sorted from spleen or lymph node cells, sampled before intestinal transplant. The TCR was taken from a human donor who received an intestinal transplant. The CDR3 coding sequence is TGTGCCAGCAGTTTAGGCAGGACGAGCTCTGGAAACACCATATATTTT. Translated: CASSLGRTSSGNTIYF.